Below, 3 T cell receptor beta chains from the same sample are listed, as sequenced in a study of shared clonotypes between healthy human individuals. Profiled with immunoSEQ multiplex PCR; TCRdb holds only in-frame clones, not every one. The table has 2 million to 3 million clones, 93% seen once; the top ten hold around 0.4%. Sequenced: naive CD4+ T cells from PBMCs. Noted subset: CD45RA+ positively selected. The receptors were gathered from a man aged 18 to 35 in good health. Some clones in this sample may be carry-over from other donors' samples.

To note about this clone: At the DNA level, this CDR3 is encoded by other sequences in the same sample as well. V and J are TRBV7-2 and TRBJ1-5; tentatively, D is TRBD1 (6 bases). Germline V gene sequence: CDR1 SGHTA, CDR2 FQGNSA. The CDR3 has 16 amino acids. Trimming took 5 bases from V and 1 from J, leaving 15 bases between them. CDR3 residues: CASSRQGRLSNQPQHF. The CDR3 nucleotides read TGTGCCAGCAGCCGTCAGGGGAGGTTGAGCAATCAGCCCCAGCATTTT.

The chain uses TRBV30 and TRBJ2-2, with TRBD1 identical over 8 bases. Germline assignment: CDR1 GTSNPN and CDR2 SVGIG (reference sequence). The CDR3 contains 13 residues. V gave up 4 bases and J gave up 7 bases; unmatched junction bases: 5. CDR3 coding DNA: TGTGCCTGGACAGGGGGCCGGGTCGGGGAGCTGTTTTTT. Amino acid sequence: CAWTGGRVGELFF.

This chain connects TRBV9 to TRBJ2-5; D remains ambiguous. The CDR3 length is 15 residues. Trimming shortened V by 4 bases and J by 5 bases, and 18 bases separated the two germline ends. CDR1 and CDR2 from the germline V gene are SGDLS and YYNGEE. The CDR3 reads CASSPQRTGLETQYF. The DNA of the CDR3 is TGTGCCAGCAGCCCCCAACGAACGGGTTTGGAGACCCAGTACTTC.